The entry that follows covers one T cell receptor beta chain sequence. The data derive from a study of blood T cell repertoires in COVID-19. Turning to the study itself: COVID-19 samples, acute and convalescent, were from the United States, Italy and Spain. The analysed material was cDNA or gDNA that came from T cells, B-cell-depleted T cells, or PBMCs.

Per the study methods: Amplification with reference gene primers provided the estimates of nucleated cell counts. Using immunoSEQ multiplex PCR, the repertoire was profiled, and TCRdb retains in-frame clones only, with some absent. V and J calls and clone size come straight from that table; D and trimming were deduced from the DNA. This table holds roughly 250,000 clones, roughly 84% found once. The CDR3 length is 14 residues. V lost 5 bases to trimming and J lost 8 bases, with 16 bases between them. Germline assignment: CDR1 MNHEY and CDR2 SMNVEV (reference sequence). This receptor was taken from a woman aged 40 to 50 who had recovered from COVID-19. The chain carries TRBV27 and TRBJ1-5, with D possibly matching TRBD1 (5 bases). The sequenced sample consisted of peripheral blood. CDR3 protein: CASSPSSWGEPQHF. The CDR3 region has the DNA TGTGCCAGCAGTCCGTCCTCGTGGGGGGAGCCCCAGCATTTT.